This TCR beta chain was sequenced for a study of cytomegalovirus exposure and HLA in healthy donors (TCRdb year 2017). Study-level background: In an earlier analysis of 550 to 750 of the donors, roughly 300 Gb of sequence data and 100 million or so unique TCR beta sequences from 180 million or so T cells were reported. The study used immunosequencing to profile the T cell repertoires of approximately 690 subjects and linked those repertoires to cytomegalovirus serostatus. HLA typing covered class I and class II loci at four-digit resolution. The study was designed to test whether signatures of past pathogen exposure could be identified by cataloging public T cell receptors. Among a few hundred genotyped donors of the cohort, an average of approximately 240,000 unique TCR beta nucleotide sequences were sequenced per donor, approximately 20% of them non-productive. An earlier analysis of fewer than 700 of the donors applied high-throughput TCR beta sequencing to assess whether each TCR beta V gene segment acted as functional or pseudogenic. Every repertoire in the discovery cohort had been generated on one and the same sequencing platform. Donor age, sex, ethnicity and CMV serostatus were compiled alongside the repertoire data. Roughly five DR-DQ haplotypes were treated as single units for association and clustering because of strong linkage in the cohort. A later genetic analysis used genome-wide SNP genotypes for about 60% of the 666 donors, treating that subset as a discovery cohort. A later analysis re-analyzed previously published TCR beta repertoires from approximately 700 donors and added high-resolution HLA genotyping to study TCR occurrence patterns. Rather than using new phenotypic data, the later analysis identified candidate immune exposures from TCR beta sequences and from how often those sequences occurred across donors. Of the 300 to 500 genotyped donors, 75% to 85% were placed in the genetic ancestry cluster associated with self-reported Caucasian donors. The number of typed donors differed by locus: about 620-640 for A, B, C, DRB1 and DQB1; 500 to 550 for DQA1; about 600 for DPA1; and approximately 450 for DPB1. A separate validation cohort of about 110 different subjects was used in addition to the roughly 620-subject first cohort. About 280 gigabases of sequencing data and approximately 91 million unique TCR sequences made up an early release that covered around 640 HLA-typed donors. High-throughput TCR immunosequencing, statistical association of individual TCRs with disease status, and machine learning were combined to predict cytomegalovirus infection status. On the study overall, not on this receptor specifically: Specific HLA alleles were associated with 18,000 or so TCR beta sequences at a false discovery rate of 0.05 in a later analysis. A further reported finding was that TCR beta sequences accurately predicted the HLA-A and HLA-B alleles for most subjects in the first cohort. Most CMV-associated TCR beta chains appeared to be HLA-restricted in a later analysis, and the HLA associations seemed to be driven largely by CMV exposure. Linkage disequilibrium might explain the correlated functional status among segregating V segments, but an unknown experimental factor could not be excluded. The study gave a list of 150 to 200 TCR beta chains associated with cytomegalovirus. In a later analysis, several top co-occurrence clusters were reported to appear linked to parvovirus B19, influenza, CMV and Epstein-Barr virus. In an earlier analysis of some 550 of the donors, most TCR beta V segments were observed in productive rearrangements about 87% or about 30% of the time, broadly matching IMGT annotations. In vitro tests confirmed that three of the cytomegalovirus-associated TCR beta chains recognize cytomegalovirus antigens. This cohort had only TCR beta chains sequenced, and the lack of alpha or paired-chain data limited which features could be detected. Some IMGT-functional V segments, including TRBV6-2 and TRBV6-3, could not be told apart with the 87-base-pair reads, so those segments were excluded. Compared with equally common non-associated chains, HLA-associated TCR beta chains in a later analysis were more clonally expanded and had lower generation probabilities. CMV serostatus was the only immune exposure information available for the cohort. In both the original and validation cohorts, the classifier was reported to diagnose cytomegalovirus status with high specificity and sensitivity. HLA typing was unavailable for some donors at each locus, so association tests used only the typed subset. V-gene and J-gene trimming of TCR beta chains was associated with a missense DCLRE1C variant in a later genetic analysis, and the association was replicated in an independent cohort. Most TCR sequences were seen in very few donors, while some public TCRs were found in many individuals. In a later analysis, the rate of TCR association differed among HLA loci, with DRB1 alleles having the most associated TCRs and HLA-C alleles having the fewest. The authors suggested that the approach could potentially be generalized to other disease states and immunological phenotypes. Roughly uniform sequencing depth across donors was assumed in presence/absence analyses, although this assumption may not hold. In a later genetic analysis, fewer N-insertions in productive TCRs were reported among donors in an Asian-associated ancestry cluster than the roughly 700-donor mean. A cluster of highly shared sequence variants was judged likely to be a technical artifact of the sequencing pipeline. Around 16 rarely observed V segments, including chromosome 9 orphons, were excluded from the earlier analysis of approximately 500 of the donors because counts were too low. Strong co-occurrence of HLA alleles, especially DR and DQ, made assigning TCR associations to individual alleles difficult.

A note on this clone: Its antigen is still unknown. The input lacks base qualities; no much larger clone sits a single base away.

The cohort was made up of approximately 670 healthy bone marrow donors. Cohort members were all nominally healthy when sampled, although unrecorded immune exposures were likely present. The donor tested CMV seronegative, placing the donor among the 350 or so seronegative members of the cohort. Every donor gave a peripheral blood sample, and the peripheral blood mononuclear cells from that sample were used for TCR beta sequencing. The Qiagen DNeasy Blood Extraction Kit was used to extract genomic DNA from the blood cell samples. Libraries were made using the immunoSEQ multiplex PCR assay. For the multiplex PCR, a mixture combining 60 forward primers for TCR Vbeta segments and 13 reverse primers for TCR Jbeta segments was used. A multiplex PCR assay on genomic DNA amplified the CDR3 region of rearranged TCR beta genes. On the Illumina HiSeq System, the amplified TCR beta libraries were sequenced as 87-base-pair reads. In the original analysis: A later analysis tallied 80 million to 95 million unique TCR beta chains across the 550 to 850 repertoires, and around 9.9 million of those chains were shared by two or more donors. Raw reads were error-corrected and collapsed into unique sequences by a nearest-neighbor algorithm in which closely related sequences were merged to remove PCR and sequencing errors. V, D and J gene segments were assigned by aligning CDR3 sequences to IMGT reference sequences. For a sequence to be retained, a match of at least six nucleotides to both a V gene segment and a J gene segment was required. A rearrangement was called productive if the CDR3 had no stop codons and remained in frame with V and J, and every other rearrangement was called non-productive. Following IMGT convention, CDR3 was defined as the stretch from the second conserved V-encoded cysteine to the conserved J-encoded phenylalanine. The earlier analysis of about 570 of the donors excluded any sequence lacking an unambiguous match to a single V gene segment. In an earlier analysis of about 590 of the donors, a V segment was called functional when productive rearrangements were above 56.7%, and segregating when the standard deviation between donors exceeded 5%. A statistical classification framework was built for diagnosing cytomegalovirus status from the catalog of TCR beta chain sequences. V and J gene assignment, in a later analysis, came from comparing TCR nucleotide sequences with IMGT/GENE-DB human TR gene sequences. In a later analysis, CDR3 sequences and most-parsimonious VDJ recombination scenarios were assigned using the TCRdist pipeline. A later analysis defined each TCR beta chain by its CDR3 amino acid sequence plus V-gene family, and excluded reads lacking a unique V-gene family. As a way to deal with suspected cross-contamination and a sequencing artifact, a later analysis dropped 450 to 700 nucleotide sequences that were highly shared and had low generation probability. In a later analysis, a clonal expansion index was calculated for each public chain from normalized within-repertoire ranks of inferred template counts. A later analysis computed generation probabilities with a VDJ recombination model fitted to out-of-frame rearrangements, and checked the results against IGoR. Hypergeometric tests were used in a later analysis to score TCR-TCR, TCR-HLA and TCR-CMV co-occurrence, with a repertoire-size bias correction applied to the TCR pairs. In a later analysis, false discovery rates were estimated by permuting HLA or CMV assignments 20 times. In a later analysis, co-occurring TCRs were grouped with DBSCAN, and TCRdist sequence similarity was added when clustering was performed within HLA-allele-positive subsets. Repertoires with fewer than 30,000 or more than 120,000 public chains were left out of co-occurrence clustering, as were about 5 repertoires with anomalous nucleotide sharing. TCRdb mirrors the immuneACCESS table, restricted to in-frame sequences. Some clones are absent from its copies; in checked studies, under half trace to an unresolved V gene, and the reason for the others is unknown. For V, J and clone size, that table is used; D and trimming come from the DNA. The sample table contains roughly 70,000 clones; only one count was recorded for around 78% of them. The ten largest clones take up 5.5% to 7% of the sample.

The junction shows trimming of 6 bases on V and 3 bases on J, plus 18 bases between the germline ends. CDR1 MNHEY and CDR2 SVGAGI are derived from the germline V gene. The CDR3, cysteine through phenylalanine, is 15 amino acids long. Here the CDR3 DNA is all that survives: 45 bases in frame from base 1. Sequencing was done on a sample of PBMCs. The TCR originated in a man aged 50 to 59 in good health and CMV-seronegative. The chain links TRBV6-5 with TRBJ2-7; the D region possibly corresponds to TRBD2 (5 bases align). CDR3 reads: CASSRFMQADYEQYF. At the DNA level, the sequence is TGTGCCAGCAGCCGATTTATGCAAGCGGACTACGAGCAGTACTTC.